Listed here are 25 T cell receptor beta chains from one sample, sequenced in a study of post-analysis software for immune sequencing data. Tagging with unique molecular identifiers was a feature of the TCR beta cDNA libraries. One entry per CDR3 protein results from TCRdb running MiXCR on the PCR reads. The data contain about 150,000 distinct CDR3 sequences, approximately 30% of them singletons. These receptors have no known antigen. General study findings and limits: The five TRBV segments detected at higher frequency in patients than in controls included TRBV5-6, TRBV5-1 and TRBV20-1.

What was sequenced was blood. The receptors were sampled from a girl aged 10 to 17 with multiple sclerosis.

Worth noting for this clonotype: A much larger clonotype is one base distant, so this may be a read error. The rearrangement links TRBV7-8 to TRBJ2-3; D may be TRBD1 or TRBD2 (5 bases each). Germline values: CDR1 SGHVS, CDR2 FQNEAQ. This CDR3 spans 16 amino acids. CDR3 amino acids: CASSLDRTGHTGTQYF. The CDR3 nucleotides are TGTGCCAGCAGCTTAGACAGGACGGGGCACACAGGTACGCAGTATTTT.

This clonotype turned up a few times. CDR3 loop: CASSYEGGGYGYTF. In DNA, the CDR3 is TGTGCCAGCAGTTACGAAGGGGGCGGCTATGGCTACACCTTC. The chain joins TRBV6-5 to TRBJ1-2, with 7 bases fitting TRBD1. Germline CDR1 reads MNHEY; CDR2 reads SVGAGI. The CDR3 sequence is 14 residues long. The ends lost 2 bases at V and 4 bases at J; junction bases unmatched: 4.

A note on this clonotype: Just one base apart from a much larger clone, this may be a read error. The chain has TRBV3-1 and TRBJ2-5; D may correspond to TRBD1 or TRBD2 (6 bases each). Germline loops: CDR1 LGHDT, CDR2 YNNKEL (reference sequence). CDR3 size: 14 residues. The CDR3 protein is CASSQDTRGETRYF. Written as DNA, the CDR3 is TGTGCCAGCAGCCAAGATACTAGGGGGGAGACCCGGTACTTC.

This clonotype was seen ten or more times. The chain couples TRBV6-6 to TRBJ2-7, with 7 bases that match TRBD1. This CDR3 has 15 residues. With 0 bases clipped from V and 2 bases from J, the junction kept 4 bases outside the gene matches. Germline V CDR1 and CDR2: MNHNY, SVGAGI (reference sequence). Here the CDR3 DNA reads TGTGCCAGCAGTTACTCGAATACAGGGGCCTACGAGCAGTACTTC. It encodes CASSYSNTGAYEQYF.

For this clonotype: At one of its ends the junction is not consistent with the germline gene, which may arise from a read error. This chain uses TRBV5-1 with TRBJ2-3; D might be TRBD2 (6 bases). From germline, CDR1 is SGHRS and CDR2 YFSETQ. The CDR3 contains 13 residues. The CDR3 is CASSTTSRDAQYF. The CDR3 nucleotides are TGCGCCAGCAGCACGACTAGTCGAGATGCGCAGTATTTT.

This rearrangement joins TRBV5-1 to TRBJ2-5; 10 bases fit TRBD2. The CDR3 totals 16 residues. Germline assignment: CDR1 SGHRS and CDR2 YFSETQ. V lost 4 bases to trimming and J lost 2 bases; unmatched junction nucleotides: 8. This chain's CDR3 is CASSMVVAGGQETQYF. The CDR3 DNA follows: TGCGCCAGCAGCATGGTGGTAGCGGGAGGACAAGAGACCCAGTACTTC.

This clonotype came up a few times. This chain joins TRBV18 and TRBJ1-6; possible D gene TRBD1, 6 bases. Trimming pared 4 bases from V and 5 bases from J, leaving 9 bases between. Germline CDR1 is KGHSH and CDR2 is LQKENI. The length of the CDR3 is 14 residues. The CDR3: CASSRGQNNSPLHF. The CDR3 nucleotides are TGTGCCAGCTCACGTGGACAGAATAATTCACCCCTCCACTTT.

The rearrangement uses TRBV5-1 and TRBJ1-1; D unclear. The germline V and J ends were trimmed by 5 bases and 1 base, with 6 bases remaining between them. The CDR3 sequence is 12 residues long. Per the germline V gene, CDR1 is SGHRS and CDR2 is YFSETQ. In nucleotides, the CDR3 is TGCGCCAGCAGTGCGGCGAACACTGAAGCTTTCTTT. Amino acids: CASSAANTEAFF.

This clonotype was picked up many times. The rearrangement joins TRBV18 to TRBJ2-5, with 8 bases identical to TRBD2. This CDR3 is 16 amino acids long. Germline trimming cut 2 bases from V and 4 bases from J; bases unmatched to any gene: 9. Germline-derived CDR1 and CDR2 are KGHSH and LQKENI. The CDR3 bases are TGTGCCAGCTCACCATCCGGTTCCCGGGAGGGAGAGACCCAGTACTTC. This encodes CASSPSGSREGETQYF.

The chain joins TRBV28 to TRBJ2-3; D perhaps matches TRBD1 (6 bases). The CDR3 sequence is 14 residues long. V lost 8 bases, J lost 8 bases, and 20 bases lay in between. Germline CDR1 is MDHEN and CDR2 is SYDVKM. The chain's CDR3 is CASDPGQSVATQYF. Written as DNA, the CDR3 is TGTGCCAGCGACCCCGGACAGTCGGTAGCTACGCAGTATTTT.

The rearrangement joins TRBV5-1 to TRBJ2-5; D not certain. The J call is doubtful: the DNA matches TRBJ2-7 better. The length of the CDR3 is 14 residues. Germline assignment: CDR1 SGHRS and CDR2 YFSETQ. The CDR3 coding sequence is TGCGCCAGCAGCTTGGAGGGTCGGACGGTCGAGCAGTACTTC. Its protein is CASSLEGRTVEQYF.

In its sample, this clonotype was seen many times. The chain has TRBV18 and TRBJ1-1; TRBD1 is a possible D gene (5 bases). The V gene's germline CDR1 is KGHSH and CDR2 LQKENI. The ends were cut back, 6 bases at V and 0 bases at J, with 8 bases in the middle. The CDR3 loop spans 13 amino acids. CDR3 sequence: CASSPDMNTEAFF. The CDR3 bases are TGTGCCAGCTCCCCGGACATGAACACTGAAGCTTTCTTT.

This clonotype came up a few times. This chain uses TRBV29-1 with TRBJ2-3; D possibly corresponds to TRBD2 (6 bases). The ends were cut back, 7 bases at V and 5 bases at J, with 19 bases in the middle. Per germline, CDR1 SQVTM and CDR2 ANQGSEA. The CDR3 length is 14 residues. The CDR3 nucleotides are TGCAGCGCTGGCAGAGGAGGGGTCCAAGATACGCAGTATTTT. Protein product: CSAGRGGVQDTQYF.

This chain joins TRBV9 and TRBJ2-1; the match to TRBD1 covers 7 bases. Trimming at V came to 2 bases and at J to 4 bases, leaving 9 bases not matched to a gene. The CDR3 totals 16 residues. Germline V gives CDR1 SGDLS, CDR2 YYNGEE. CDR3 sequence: CASSVGTDSPYNEQFF. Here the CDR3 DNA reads TGTGCCAGCAGCGTCGGGACAGATAGCCCTTACAATGAGCAGTTCTTC.

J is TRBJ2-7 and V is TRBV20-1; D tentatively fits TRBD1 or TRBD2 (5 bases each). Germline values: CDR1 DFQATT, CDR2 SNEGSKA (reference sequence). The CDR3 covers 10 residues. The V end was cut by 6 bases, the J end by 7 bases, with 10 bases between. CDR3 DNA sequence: TGCAGTGCGATGAGGGGTGAGCAGTACTTC. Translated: CSAMRGEQYF.

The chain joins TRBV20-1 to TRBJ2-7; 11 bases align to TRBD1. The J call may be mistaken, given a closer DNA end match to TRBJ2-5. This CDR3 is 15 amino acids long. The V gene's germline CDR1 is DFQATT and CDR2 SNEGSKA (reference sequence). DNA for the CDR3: TGCAGTGCTAGATATGGACAGGGGGCTAAAGGGACCCAGTACTTC. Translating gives CSARYGQGAKGTQYF.

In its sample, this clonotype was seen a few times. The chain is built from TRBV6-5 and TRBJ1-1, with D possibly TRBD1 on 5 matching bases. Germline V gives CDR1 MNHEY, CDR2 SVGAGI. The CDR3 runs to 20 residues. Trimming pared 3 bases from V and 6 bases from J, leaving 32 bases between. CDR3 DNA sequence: TGTGCCAGCAGTTATCGGCCATTGGGGGACCCCGGGCCTCTACCAGCTGAAGCTTTCTTT. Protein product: CASSYRPLGDPGPLPAEAFF.

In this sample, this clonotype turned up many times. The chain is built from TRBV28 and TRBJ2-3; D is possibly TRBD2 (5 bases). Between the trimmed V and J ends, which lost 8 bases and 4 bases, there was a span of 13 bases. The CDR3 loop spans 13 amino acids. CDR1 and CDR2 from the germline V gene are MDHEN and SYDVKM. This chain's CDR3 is CASGETNSDTQYF. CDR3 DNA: TGTGCCAGCGGTGAGACTAACTCAGATACGCAGTATTTT.

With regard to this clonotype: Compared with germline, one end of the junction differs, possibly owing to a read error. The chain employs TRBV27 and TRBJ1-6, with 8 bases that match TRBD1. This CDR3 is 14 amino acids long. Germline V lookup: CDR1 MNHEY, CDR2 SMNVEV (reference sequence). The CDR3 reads CASSLGTGTSPPHF. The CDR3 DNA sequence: TGTGCCAGCAGTTTGGGGACAGGAACTTCACCCCCCCACTTT.

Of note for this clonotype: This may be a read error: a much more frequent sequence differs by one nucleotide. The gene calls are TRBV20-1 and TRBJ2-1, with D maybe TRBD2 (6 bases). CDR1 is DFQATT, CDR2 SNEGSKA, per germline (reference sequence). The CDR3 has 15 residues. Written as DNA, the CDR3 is TGCAGTGCACGGACTAAGGGCCCCAATTACAATCAGCAGTTCTTC. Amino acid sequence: CSARTKGPNYNQQFF.

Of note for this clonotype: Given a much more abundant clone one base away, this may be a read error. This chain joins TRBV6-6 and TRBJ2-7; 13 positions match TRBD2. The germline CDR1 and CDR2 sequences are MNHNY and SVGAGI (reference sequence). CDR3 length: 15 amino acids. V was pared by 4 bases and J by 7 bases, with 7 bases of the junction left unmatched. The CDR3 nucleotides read TGTGCCAGCAGTTCCAGGACTAGCGGGAGAAATGAGCAGTACTTC. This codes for CASSSRTSGRNEQYF.

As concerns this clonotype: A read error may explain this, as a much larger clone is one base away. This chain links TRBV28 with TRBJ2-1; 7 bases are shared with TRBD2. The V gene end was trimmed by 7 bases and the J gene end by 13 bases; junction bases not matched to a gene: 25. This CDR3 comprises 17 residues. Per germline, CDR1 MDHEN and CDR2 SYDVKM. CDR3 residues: CASNSLGWAGEEETQFF. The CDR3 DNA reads TGTGCCAGCAACTCGTTAGGATGGGCGGGAGAGGAAGAGACCCAGTTCTTC.

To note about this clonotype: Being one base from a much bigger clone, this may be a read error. CDR3 in DNA: TGTGCCAGCAGCTCATCAACTAGAAGACCCACAGATACGCAGTATTTT. It encodes CASSSSTRRPTDTQYF. This chain connects TRBV7-2 to TRBJ2-3; maybe TRBD2 (5 bases). Trimming removed 4 bases from V and 2 bases from J, with 16 bases in between. This CDR3 is built from 16 residues. CDR1 is SGHTA and CDR2 is FQGNSA in the germline V gene. The whole variable domain, remainder taken from reference TRBV7-2 and TRBJ2-3, is GAGVSQSPSNKVTEKGKDVELRCDPISGHTALYWYRQSLGQGLEFLIYFQGNSAPDKSGLPSDRFSAERTGGSVSTLTIQRTQQEDSAVYLCASSSSTRRPTDTQYFGPGTRLTVL.

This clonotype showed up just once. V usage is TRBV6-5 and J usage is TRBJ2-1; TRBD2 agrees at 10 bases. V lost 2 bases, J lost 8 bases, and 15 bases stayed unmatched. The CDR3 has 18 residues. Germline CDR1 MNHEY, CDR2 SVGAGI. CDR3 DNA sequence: TGTGCCAGCAGTTACAGGCTGGGTGCTAGCGGGAGCCTGGATGAGCAGTTCTTC. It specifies CASSYRLGASGSLDEQFF.

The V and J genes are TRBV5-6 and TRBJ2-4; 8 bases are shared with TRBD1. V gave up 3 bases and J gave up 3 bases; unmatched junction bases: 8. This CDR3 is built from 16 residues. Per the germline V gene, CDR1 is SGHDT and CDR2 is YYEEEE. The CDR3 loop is CASSYRQGIIKNIQYF. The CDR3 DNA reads TGTGCCAGCAGCTACAGACAGGGGATCATCAAAAACATTCAGTACTTC.